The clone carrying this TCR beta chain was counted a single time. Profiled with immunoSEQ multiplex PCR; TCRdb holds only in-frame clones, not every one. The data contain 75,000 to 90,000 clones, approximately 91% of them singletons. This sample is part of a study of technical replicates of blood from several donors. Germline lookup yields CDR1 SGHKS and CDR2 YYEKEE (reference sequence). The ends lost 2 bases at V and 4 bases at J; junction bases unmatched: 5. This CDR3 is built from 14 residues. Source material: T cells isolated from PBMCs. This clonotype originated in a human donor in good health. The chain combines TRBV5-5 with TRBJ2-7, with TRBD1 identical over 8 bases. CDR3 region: CASSFTQGAYEQYF. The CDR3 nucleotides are TGTGCCAGCAGCTTTACTCAGGGGGCTTACGAGCAGTACTTC.